The rows below give T cell receptor beta chains drawn from one sample of a study of blood T cell repertoires in COVID-19. Sequencing was performed with immunoSEQ multiplex PCR; in TCRdb, only in-frame clones are kept and a portion is missing. The sample consists of some 88,000 clones, around 90% of them appearing once. The sample was peripheral blood. The receptors here all came from a human donor with active COVID-19. The donor label of this sample is uncertain. The CDR3 runs from the conserved cysteine through the conserved F or W. A D gene is named only where the DNA matches it firmly. The size field is filled for only some rows; it gives once, few, many or a size class.

v_call	clone_size	j_call	d_call	cdr3_nt	cdr3_aa
TRBV9	-	TRBJ1-2	-	TGTGCCAGCAGCCCTGAGAGTATCAACTATGGCTACACCTTC	CASSPESINYGYTF
TRBV7-9	-	TRBJ2-7	TRBD1	TGTGCCAGCAGCTCGGGGACAGGGAACCACGAGCAGTACTTC	CASSSGTGNHEQYF
TRBV7-8	-	TRBJ2-7	TRBD1	TGTGCCAGCAGCTTAGGGAGGACAGGGGGCTCCTACGAGCAGTACTTC	CASSLGRTGGSYEQYF
TRBV28	-	TRBJ1-4	-	TGTGCCAGCAGTTTGACTCGGCTAGAGGGCGAAAAACTGTTTTTT	CASSLTRLEGEKLFF
TRBV7-3	-	TRBJ1-3	TRBD1	TGTGCCAGCAGCCTTCCCGGGACAGGGACGGGGGGAAACACCATATATTTT	CASSLPGTGTGGNTIYF
TRBV6-1	-	TRBJ2-7	TRBD1	TGTGCCAGCAGTGAAGGGACAGGGGGCTCCTACGAGCAGTACTTC	CASSEGTGGSYEQYF
TRBV7-3	-	TRBJ2-3	-	TGTGCCAGCAGCTTAACGCCAGGCTCCCGCACAGATACGCAGTATTTT	CASSLTPGSRTDTQYF
TRBV9	-	TRBJ2-7	-	TGTGCCAGCAGCCCCCACAGGGGAGGCTACGAGCAGTACTTC	CASSPHRGGYEQYF
TRBV3-1/TRBV3-2	-	TRBJ1-4	-	TGTGCCAGCAGCCAAGATTGGGGGGGAGGCGAAAAACTGTTTTTT	CASSQDWGGGEKLFF
TRBV5-5	-	TRBJ1-6	-	TGTGCCAGCAGCTTGTCTCAACATAATAATTCACCCCTCCACTTT	CASSLSQHNNSPLHF
TRBV7-8	once	TRBJ2-7	-	TGTGCCAGCAGCTTAGGTCCGGGGGACCACTACGAGCAGTACTTC	CASSLGPGDHYEQYF
TRBV6-2/TRBV6-3	once	TRBJ1-2	-	TGTGCCAGCAGTTACTCAGGGAGAGATGGCTACACCTTC	CASSYSGRDGYTF
TRBV19	-	TRBJ2-7	-	TGTGCCAGTAGTATAGGGCTTCGGGATGAGCAGTACTTC	CASSIGLRDEQYF
TRBV6-5	once	TRBJ2-3	-	TGTGCCAGCAGTTACAATGACTGGGATACGCAGTATTTT	CASSYNDWDTQYF
TRBV6-5	-	TRBJ1-3	-	TGTGCCAGCGCAATGAGTGGAAACACCATATATTTT	CASAMSGNTIYF
TRBV19	-	TRBJ2-7	-	TGTGCCAGTAGTTCGGGTAGCTCCTACGAGCAGTACTTC	CASSSGSSYEQYF
TRBV5-1	-	TRBJ1-2	-	TGCGCCAGCAGCCCCGACAGAGCTCGTACCTATGGCTACACCTTC	CASSPDRARTYGYTF
TRBV10-1	-	TRBJ2-7	-	TGCGCCAGCAGTGAGTCGCTGGGGCGGGATGGATACGAGCAGTACTTC	CASSESLGRDGYEQYF
TRBV12-3/TRBV12-4	-	TRBJ1-2	TRBD1	TGTGCCAGCAGTCCTGGACAGGGGAATGGCTACACCTTC	CASSPGQGNGYTF
TRBV5-1	-	TRBJ1-1	TRBD1	TGCGCCAGCAGCAGTACCCCGGGACAGGGGGCTGAAGCTTTCTTT	CASSSTPGQGAEAFF
TRBV6-1	once	TRBJ2-7	TRBD2	TGTGCCAGCAGTGAAGGGCCTAGCGGGGGGTACGAGCAGTACTTC	CASSEGPSGGYEQYF
TRBV5-1	once	TRBJ1-3	-	TGCGCCAGCAGCCGAACTACTGGAGAAACTGGAAACACCATATATTTT	CASSRTTGETGNTIYF
TRBV12-3/TRBV12-4	-	TRBJ1-1	-	TGTGCCAGCAGTTTTTGGTCAGACACTGAAGCTTTCTTT	CASSFWSDTEAFF
TRBV19	-	TRBJ1-2	-	TGTGCCAGTAGGGCCGAGGGAGGGGTTGGCTATGGCTACACCTTC	CASRAEGGVGYGYTF
TRBV7-9	-	TRBJ1-1	-	TGTGCCAGCAGCTTGGTGGCGGTGAACACTGAAGCTTTCTTT	CASSLVAVNTEAFF
TRBV27	-	TRBJ2-7	-	TGTGCCAGCAGTTTCGGGCAGGGAAATTATGAGCAGTACTTC	CASSFGQGNYEQYF
TRBV12-3/TRBV12-4	-	TRBJ2-3	-	TGTGCCAGCAGTTTAACAAGAGATACGCAGTATTTT	CASSLTRDTQYF
TRBV21-1	few	TRBJ1-5	-	TGTGCCAGCAGCAAATTTTACAGGGAAAGCAATCAGCCCCAGCATTTT	CASSKFYRESNQPQHF
TRBV28	-	TRBJ1-3	TRBD1	TGTGCCAGCACCCCAGGGGGAGCAGGGGACCCCTCTGGAAACACCATATATTTT	CASTPGGAGDPSGNTIYF